This entry features one T cell receptor beta chain sequence. This specimen comes from a study of blood T cell repertoires in COVID-19. For the study at large: The United States, Italy and Spain were the sources of the acute and convalescent COVID-19 samples. In each case, the material was cDNA or gDNA derived from T cells, B-cell-depleted T cells, or PBMCs.

In the authors' methods: Reference gene primers were amplified, and this amplification served to estimate nucleated cell counts. The assay was immunoSEQ multiplex PCR, and TCRdb's table has in-frame clones only and misses some. That table is the source of V, J and clone size, and D and trimming were worked out from the DNA. The sample shows roughly 200,000 clones, under 90% of them seen only once. Trimming stripped 0 bases from V and 8 bases from J, with 13 bases between. Germline-derived CDR1 and CDR2 are KGHSH and LQKENI. The CDR3 has 15 amino acids. This TCR was recovered from a human donor in a cohort sampled during active COVID-19. The chain employs TRBV18 and TRBJ2-2; D gene uncertain. Sequencing was performed on peripheral blood. CDR3 sequence (DNA): TGTGCCAGCTCACCACCCACAGACGCCTCAGGGGAGCTGTTTTTT. Its translation: CASSPPTDASGELFF.